What follows are 29 T cell receptor beta chains derived from one specimen sequenced in a study of T cells expressing NK-cell markers. TCRdb re-called the 5' RACE reads and gives one entry per CDR3 protein, without DNA. The table lists 5,500 to 8,000 distinct CDR3 sequences. The sample taken for sequencing was blood T cells: a sorted CD56 or NKG2C T cell subset, CD4+ or CD8+ T cells, or bulk PBMC T cells (not recorded which). The receptors here all came from a man aged 18-75 years in good health.

The chain uses TRBV7-3 and TRBJ2-7. Germline V gene data show CDR1 as SGHTA and CDR2 as FQGTGA. The CDR3 loop spans 12 amino acids. CDR3 region: CASSPSRREQYF.

J is TRBJ1-2 and V is TRBV27. CDR1 MNHEY and CDR2 SMNVEV come from the germline V gene (reference sequence). The CDR3 runs to 13 residues. The CDR3 sequence: CASSRGRPYGYTF.

CDR3 amino acids: CASRRGPQETQYF. The genes are TRBV14 and TRBJ2-5; TCRdb's D gene call, TRBD2, goes unchecked for lack of DNA. From germline, CDR1 is SGHDN and CDR2 FVKESK. This CDR3 is 13 amino acids long.

The CDR3 loop is CATDRGPISTDTQYF. This chain connects TRBV28 to TRBJ2-3; TCRdb reports TRBD1, a call that lacks DNA to check it against. The CDR3 contains 15 residues. CDR1 and CDR2 (germline): MDHEN, SYDVKM.

The CDR3 loop is CASSFSGGAGLEQFF. The gene calls are TRBV7-2 and TRBJ2-1; as DNA is missing, the TRBD1 call by TCRdb cannot be tested. From germline, CDR1 is SGHTA and CDR2 FQGNSA. This CDR3 has 15 amino acids.

V and J are TRBV28 and TRBJ2-3; TCRdb names TRBD2, which stays unverified in the absence of DNA. The germline gives CDR1 MDHEN, CDR2 SYDVKM. The CDR3 has 15 amino acids. The CDR3 sequence: CASSSGGGETDTQYF.

The chain carries TRBV6-5 and TRBJ2-7; the TCRdb call, TRBD1, lacks DNA for checking. CDR3 size: 14 residues. CDR1 and CDR2 (germline): MNHEY, SVGAGI. The CDR3 sequence: CASSYGPGSPKQYF.

The CDR3 protein is CSARAGAGGQPQHF. The chain combines TRBV20-1 with TRBJ1-5; TCRdb proposes TRBD1, but this gene call is untestable without DNA. The CDR3 has 14 residues. CDR1 and CDR2 from the germline V gene are DFQATT and SNEGSKA (reference sequence).

The chain is built from TRBV30 and TRBJ2-7; the D call from TCRdb, TRBD1, cannot be confirmed without DNA. There are 15 residues in the CDR3. The germline CDR1 and CDR2 sequences are GTSNPN and SVGIG (reference sequence). CDR3 amino acids: CAWSWTGGEVSEQYF.

The rearrangement uses TRBV6-1 and TRBJ2-7; TCRdb's D call of TRBD2 is untestable without DNA. This CDR3 is built from 15 residues. Germline CDR1 MNHNS, CDR2 SASEGT. CDR3 region: CASSDQTSGGYEQYF.

The rearrangement joins TRBV7-9 to TRBJ2-3. In germline, CDR1 is SEHNR, CDR2 FQNEAQ (reference sequence). The CDR3 spans 12 residues. Here the CDR3 reads CASSLATDTQYF. Combining the CDR3 with reference TRBV7-9 and TRBJ2-3 gives the whole variable domain DTGVSQNPRHKITKRGQNVTFRCDPISEHNRLYWYRQTLGQGPEFLTYFQNEAQLEKSRLLSDRFSAERPKGSFSTLEIQRTEQGDSAMYLCASSLATDTQYFGPGTRLTVL.

The chain couples TRBV5-1 to TRBJ1-1. CDR1 is SGHRS and CDR2 is YFSETQ in the germline V gene. The CDR3 length is 14 residues. The CDR3 is CASSLDNGNTEAFF.

The chain combines TRBV6-2 or TRBV6-3 with TRBJ2-3; TCRdb reports TRBD1, a call that lacks DNA to check it against. The CDR3 is 15 amino acids. Germline CDR1 MNHEY, CDR2 SVGEGT. CDR3 loop: CASSYSGTGADTQYF.

The chain employs TRBV5-1 and TRBJ2-3; TCRdb indicates TRBD1, and absent DNA this call remains unverified. The CDR3 runs 13 residues. Germline assignment: CDR1 SGHRS and CDR2 YFSETQ. CDR3 loop: CASSPGGTDTQYF.

The V gene is TRBV7-9, the J gene TRBJ1-1; the TCRdb call, TRBD1, lacks DNA for checking. The CDR3 has 14 amino acids. Germline V gives CDR1 SEHNR, CDR2 FQNEAQ (reference sequence). CDR3 sequence reads: CASSLAGVNTEAFF.

This chain's CDR3 is CASSFRDPTTDTQYF. This chain connects TRBV5-1 to TRBJ2-3; TCRdb reports TRBD1, a call that lacks DNA to check it against. Per germline, CDR1 SGHRS and CDR2 YFSETQ. CDR3 length: 15 amino acids.

V usage is TRBV27 and J usage is TRBJ2-7; the TRBD2 assignment by TCRdb is unverifiable without DNA. Looked up from germline, CDR1 is MNHEY and CDR2 is SMNVEV (reference sequence). This CDR3 contains 16 residues. The CDR3 loop is CASSLLGPIGAYEQYF.

The rearrangement uses TRBV5-4 and TRBJ2-1. The CDR3 is 16 amino acids. The germline V gene has CDR1 SGHNT and CDR2 YYREEE (reference sequence). The CDR3 is CASSPGGGGSYNEQFF.

The chain joins TRBV15 to TRBJ2-7; TCRdb's assignment of TRBD1 cannot be checked, as there is no DNA. The germline gives CDR1 LNHNV, CDR2 YYDKDF (reference sequence). This CDR3 is built from 16 residues. The CDR3 here is CATSREVGTGGYEQYF.

V gene TRBV18 combines with J gene TRBJ1-6. This CDR3 comprises 15 residues. The germline CDR1 and CDR2 sequences are KGHSH and LQKENI. The CDR3 sequence is CASSPTRHFNSPLHF. Based on the CDR3 plus reference TRBV18 and TRBJ1-6, the full variable domain is NAGVMQNPRHLVRRRGQEARLRCSPMKGHSHVYWYRQLPEEGLKFMVYLQKENIIDESGMPKERFSAEFPKEGPSILRIQQVVRGDSAAYFCASSPTRHFNSPLHFGNGTRLTVT.

Frequency places this clonotype as large. The chain has TRBV6-5 and TRBJ2-3; the TRBD2 assignment by TCRdb is unverifiable without DNA. This CDR3 comprises 13 residues. Germline CDR1 MNHEY, CDR2 SVGAGI. CDR3 in amino acids: CASSYSGPSTQYF.

V and J are TRBV2 and TRBJ2-6. Germline loops: CDR1 SNHLY, CDR2 FYNNEI. This CDR3 is 15 amino acids long. CDR3 protein: CASRYRESGANVLTF.

The chain couples TRBV6-2 or TRBV6-3 to TRBJ2-5; lacking DNA, the TRBD1 call made by TCRdb goes unchecked. Germline V gives CDR1 MNHEY, CDR2 SVGEGT. The CDR3 has 14 residues. CDR3: CASSQPGSKETQYF.

This chain joins TRBV6-5 and TRBJ2-7; TCRdb's assignment of TRBD2 cannot be checked, as there is no DNA. Germline V gene sequence: CDR1 MNHEY, CDR2 SVGAGI. The CDR3 sequence is 16 residues long. The CDR3 is CASSSTGTSGGDEQYF.

The CDR3 loop is CAWTRGTATYEQYF. The chain employs TRBV30 and TRBJ2-7; absent DNA, TCRdb's TRBD2 call cannot be checked. Germline CDR1 and CDR2: GTSNPN and SVGIG (reference sequence). The CDR3 consists of 14 residues.

The chain joins TRBV28 to TRBJ2-1; there is no DNA to check the TCRdb D call of TRBD2. The CDR3 sequence is 14 residues long. CDR1 MDHEN and CDR2 SYDVKM come from the germline V gene. The CDR3 loop reads CASSFGTSWNEQFF.

V and J are TRBV20-1 and TRBJ2-1; TCRdb's D gene call, TRBD2, goes unchecked for lack of DNA. Germline V gives CDR1 DFQATT, CDR2 SNEGSKA (reference sequence). The CDR3 totals 13 residues. The CDR3 loop is CSASTSDYNEQFF.

The V and J genes are TRBV6-4 and TRBJ2-1; TCRdb's D call of TRBD2 is untestable without DNA. Germline CDR1 reads MRHNA; CDR2 reads SNTAGT. This CDR3 has 15 amino acids. The CDR3 protein is CASSGESGGAAEQFF.

The chain joins TRBV6-1 to TRBJ2-2; TCRdb returns TRBD1, unconfirmable since there is no DNA. Per the germline V gene, CDR1 is MNHNS and CDR2 is SASEGT. The CDR3 has 15 amino acids. CDR3 region: CASGQGPSDTGELFF.